This T cell receptor beta chain was documented in a study of CD8 T cells in Susac syndrome. Blood CD8+ and CD4+ T cells underwent high-throughput TCR beta sequencing. Patients with Susac syndrome met the recently defined diagnostic criteria for definite or probable disease. Per the germline V gene, CDR1 is DFQATT and CDR2 is SNEGSKA (reference sequence). There are 16 residues in the CDR3. Random-hexamer reverse transcription was applied to about 0.45 to 1 ug RNA. TCRdb fed the immunoSEQ multiplex PCR reads into MiXCR, producing one record per CDR3 protein. The table includes around 69,000 distinct CDR3 sequences, approximately 93% detected once. Regarding this clonotype: A read error may account for a junction end that differs from germline.

The sequenced sample was CD8+ T cells from PBMCs. This chain links TRBV20-1 with TRBJ2-3; 9 bases fit TRBD2. This TCR was recovered from a human donor with Susac syndrome. CDR3 loop: CSARGGAGGQTDTQYF. Written as DNA, the CDR3 is TGCAGTGCCAGAGGTGGCGCGGGAGGGCAGACAGATACGCAGTATTTT.